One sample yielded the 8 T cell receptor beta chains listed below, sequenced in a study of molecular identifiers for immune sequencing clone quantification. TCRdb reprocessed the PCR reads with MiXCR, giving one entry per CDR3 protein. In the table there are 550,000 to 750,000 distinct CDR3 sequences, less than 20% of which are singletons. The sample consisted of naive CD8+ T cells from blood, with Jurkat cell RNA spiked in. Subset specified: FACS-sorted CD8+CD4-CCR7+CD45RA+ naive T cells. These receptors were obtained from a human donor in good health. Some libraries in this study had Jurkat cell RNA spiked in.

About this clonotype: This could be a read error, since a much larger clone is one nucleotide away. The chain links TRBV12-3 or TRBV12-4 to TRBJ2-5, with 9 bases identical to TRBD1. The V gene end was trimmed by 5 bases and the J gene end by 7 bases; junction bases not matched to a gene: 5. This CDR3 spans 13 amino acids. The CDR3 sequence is CASSPTGGGTQYF. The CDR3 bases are TGTGCCAGCAGTCCGACAGGGGGGGGGACCCAGTACTTC.

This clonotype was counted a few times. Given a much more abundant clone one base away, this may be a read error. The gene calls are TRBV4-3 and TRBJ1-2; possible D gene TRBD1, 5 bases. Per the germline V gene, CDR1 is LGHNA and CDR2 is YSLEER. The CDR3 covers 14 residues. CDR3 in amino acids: CAGSHRDRLYGYTF. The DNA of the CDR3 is TGCGCCGGCAGCCACCGGGACCGACTCTATGGCTACACCTTC.

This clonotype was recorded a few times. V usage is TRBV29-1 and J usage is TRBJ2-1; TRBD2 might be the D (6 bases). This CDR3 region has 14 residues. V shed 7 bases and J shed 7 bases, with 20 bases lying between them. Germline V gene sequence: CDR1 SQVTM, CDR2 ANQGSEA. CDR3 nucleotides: TGCAGCGCCTCGGACTACCCTCAATCGAATGAGCAGTTCTTC. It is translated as CSASDYPQSNEQFF.

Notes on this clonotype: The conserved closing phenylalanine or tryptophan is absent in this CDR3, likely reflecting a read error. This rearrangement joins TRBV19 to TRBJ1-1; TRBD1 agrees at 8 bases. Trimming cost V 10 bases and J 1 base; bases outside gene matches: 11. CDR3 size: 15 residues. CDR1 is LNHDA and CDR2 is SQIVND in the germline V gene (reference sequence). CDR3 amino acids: CATQGARFSNTEAFL. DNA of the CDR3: TGTGCCACGCAGGGGGCCCGATTTTCGAACACTGAAGCTTTCTTA.

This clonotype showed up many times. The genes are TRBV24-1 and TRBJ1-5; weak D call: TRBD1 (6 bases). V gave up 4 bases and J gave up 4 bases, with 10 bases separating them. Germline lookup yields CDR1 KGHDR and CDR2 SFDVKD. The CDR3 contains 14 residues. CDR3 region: CATSDGQTNQPQHF. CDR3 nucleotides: TGTGCCACCAGTGACGGACAGACTAATCAGCCCCAGCATTTT.

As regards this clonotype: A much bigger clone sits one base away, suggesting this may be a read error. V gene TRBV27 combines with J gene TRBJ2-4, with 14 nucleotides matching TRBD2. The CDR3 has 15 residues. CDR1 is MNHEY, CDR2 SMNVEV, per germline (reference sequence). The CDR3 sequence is CASRGLAGAENIQYF. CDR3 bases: TGTGCCAGCAGGGGACTAGCGGGAGCCGAAAACATTCAGTACTTC.

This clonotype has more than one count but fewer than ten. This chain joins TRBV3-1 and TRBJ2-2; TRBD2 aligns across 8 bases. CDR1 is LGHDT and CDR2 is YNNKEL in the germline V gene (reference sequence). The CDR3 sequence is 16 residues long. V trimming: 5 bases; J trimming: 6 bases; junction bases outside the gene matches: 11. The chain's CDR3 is CASSSALAGRAGELFF. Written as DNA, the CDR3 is TGTGCCAGCAGCTCGGCCCTAGCGGGTCGGGCCGGGGAGCTGTTTTTT.

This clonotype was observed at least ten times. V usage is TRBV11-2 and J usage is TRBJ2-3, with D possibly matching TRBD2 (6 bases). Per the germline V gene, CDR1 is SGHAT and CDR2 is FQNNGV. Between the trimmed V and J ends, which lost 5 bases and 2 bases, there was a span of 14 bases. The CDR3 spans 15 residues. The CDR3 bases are TGTGCCAGCAGCCAGGGACTGAGCAACACAGATACGCAGTATTTT. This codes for CASSQGLSNTDTQYF.